The 14 T cell receptor beta chains below all came from one sample that was sequenced in a study of blood T cell repertoires in COVID-19. Sequencing used immunoSEQ multiplex PCR; TCRdb keeps in-frame clones, though not all of them. The sample shows about 80,000 clones, about four fifths of them seen only once. The sample consisted of peripheral blood. The receptors here all came from a human donor in a cohort sampled during active COVID-19.

The V and J genes are TRBV7-2 and TRBJ1-2; TRBD1 matches at 12 bases. Trimming cost V 1 base and J 2 bases; bases outside gene matches: 5. The germline V gene has CDR1 SGHTA and CDR2 FQGNSA. The CDR3 is made up of 17 amino acids. CDR3 residues: CASSLEWGQGANYGYTF. CDR3 in DNA: TGTGCCAGCAGCTTAGAGTGGGGACAGGGGGCCAACTATGGCTACACCTTC.

This chain's CDR3 is CASSLDRVDTEAFF. The CDR3 nucleotides are TGTGCCAGCAGCTTAGACAGGGTGGACACTGAAGCTTTCTTT. The chain joins TRBV11-3 to TRBJ1-1, with D perhaps TRBD1 (5 bases). The CDR3 contains 14 residues. Germline CDR1 is SGHNT and CDR2 is YENEEA. The V end was cut by 0 bases, the J end by 3 bases, with 8 bases between.

This chain uses TRBV18 with TRBJ1-5, with D possibly TRBD1 on 6 matching bases. V lost 0 bases and J 9 bases, leaving 12 bases between the germline ends. Germline CDR1 KGHSH, CDR2 LQKENI. This CDR3 has 14 residues. CDR3 loop: CASSPPGGGGPQHF. The CDR3 nucleotides read TGTGCCAGCTCACCACCGGGAGGGGGAGGGCCCCAGCATTTT.

The chain is built from TRBV5-1 and TRBJ1-6; TRBD1 is a possible D gene (6 bases). Trimming took 2 bases from V and 10 from J, leaving 19 bases between them. This CDR3 is 16 amino acids long. The germline V gene has CDR1 SGHRS and CDR2 YFSETQ. The CDR3 reads CASSFGPGQFGSPLHF. The CDR3 DNA is TGCGCCAGCAGCTTTGGACCTGGACAGTTTGGATCACCCCTCCACTTT.

This clone came up a few times. The CDR3 nucleotides read TGCAGCGTCCCCATCCCCGATACGCAGTATTTT. Protein sequence: CSVPIPDTQYF. The chain couples TRBV29-1 to TRBJ2-3; D is unclear. The V gene lost 6 bases and the J gene lost 6 bases, with 10 bases spanning the gap. CDR1 is SQVTM, CDR2 ANQGSEA, per germline. This CDR3 is 11 amino acids long.

The J gene is TRBJ2-5, the V gene TRBV5-1, with a tentative D call TRBD1 (6 bases). Trimming pared 3 bases from V and 2 bases from J, leaving 11 bases between. Germline V gene sequence: CDR1 SGHRS, CDR2 YFSETQ. CDR3 length equals 14 residues. Here the CDR3 DNA reads TGCGCCAGCAGCTCCACAGGGATACAAGAGACCCAGTACTTC. It is translated as CASSSTGIQETQYF.

In its sample, this clone is medium-sized. The rearrangement joins TRBV27 to TRBJ2-3, with D possibly TRBD1 on 6 matching bases. Looked up from germline, CDR1 is MNHEY and CDR2 is SMNVEV (reference sequence). The CDR3 has 16 amino acids. Trimming removed 2 bases from V and 4 bases from J, with 16 bases in between. The CDR3: CASSLPDSPFADTQYF. CDR3 nucleotides: TGTGCCAGCAGTTTACCGGACAGCCCTTTCGCAGATACGCAGTATTTT.

In this sample, this clone turned up a few times. The DNA for the CDR3 is TGTGCCAGCAGCAAGGACTCTAGCGGCTCCGGGGAGCTGTTTTTT. As protein: CASSKDSSGSGELFF. The V and J genes are TRBV21-1 and TRBJ2-2; TRBD2, the table's D call, was not compared with the DNA. TRBV21-1 is a listed pseudogene. The CDR3 covers 15 residues.

This clone was seen only once. V is TRBV9 and J is TRBJ2-1, with D possibly matching TRBD2 (6 bases). The V end lost 3 bases, the J end lost 0 bases, and 10 bases lay between the germline ends. This CDR3 contains 15 residues. Germline CDR1 reads SGDLS; CDR2 reads YYNGEE. The CDR3 bases are TGTGCCAGCAGCGCTCAGCGGGCCTCCTACAATGAGCAGTTCTTC. Translation: CASSAQRASYNEQFF.

The gene calls are TRBV12-3 or TRBV12-4 and TRBJ1-5; possible D gene TRBD1, 5 bases. V gave up 6 bases and J gave up 6 bases, with 9 bases separating them. The CDR3 runs to 12 residues. CDR3 nucleotide sequence: TGTGCCAGCAGGACGGGGGGTCAGCCCCAGCATTTT. Its translation: CASRTGGQPQHF.

This chain uses TRBV29-1 with TRBJ2-1, with a possible D match to TRBD2 (6 bases). V gave up 6 bases and J gave up 9 bases, with 12 bases separating them. Germline CDR1 and CDR2: SQVTM and ANQGSEA. The CDR3 contains 11 residues. The CDR3 reads CSVGTGFEQFF. In DNA, the CDR3 is TGCAGCGTCGGGACTGGCTTTGAGCAGTTCTTC.

This chain joins TRBV5-1 and TRBJ2-7, with 7 bases identical to TRBD2. Trimming took 3 bases from V and 4 from J; bases not matched to a gene: 13. The CDR3 covers 16 residues. Looked up from germline, CDR1 is SGHRS and CDR2 is YFSETQ. This CDR3 is CASSSDPGTGGYEQYF. Here the CDR3 DNA reads TGCGCCAGCAGCTCGGACCCCGGGACGGGGGGATACGAGCAGTACTTC. Drawing the rest from reference TRBV5-1 and TRBJ2-7, the complete variable domain is KAGVTQTPRYLIKTRGQQVTLSCSPISGHRSVSWYQQTPGQGLQFLFEYFSETQRNKGNFPGRFSGRQFSNSRSEMNVSTLELGDSALYLCASSSDPGTGGYEQYFGPGTRLTVT.

V and J are TRBV19 and TRBJ2-2; possibly TRBD1 for D (6 bases). V lost 5 bases and J lost 7, with 14 bases in between. The germline V gene encodes CDR1 LNHDA and CDR2 SQIVND (reference sequence). The CDR3 is made up of 14 amino acids. This CDR3 reads CASSGQGSGGELFF. As DNA, the CDR3 is TGTGCCAGTAGTGGGCAGGGGAGTGGCGGGGAGCTGTTTTTT.

The gene calls are TRBV14 and TRBJ2-1, with TRBD1 matching over 7 bases. CDR1 and CDR2 (germline): SGHDN, FVKESK. The length of the CDR3 is 15 residues. J was trimmed by 9 bases and V by 4 bases; bases with no gene match: 12. DNA of the CDR3: TGTGCCAGCAGCCTCTTGACAGGGCCCAAGGGTGAGCAGTTCTTC. Translated: CASSLLTGPKGEQFF.